This T cell receptor (beta chain) is drawn from a study of T-cell reconstitution after alpha-beta-depleted transplantation in children. The TCRbeta library incorporated unique molecular identifiers. MiXCR, run by TCRdb on the PCR reads, gives a single entry per CDR3 protein. The table records some 81,000 distinct CDR3 sequences, roughly 13% of them present only once. The germline V gene has CDR1 ENHRY and CDR2 SYGVKD. J was trimmed by 4 bases and V by 4 bases; bases with no gene match: 2. The CDR3 is 15 amino acids. This clonotype was detected ten times or more. The chain links TRBV10-3 to TRBJ2-3, with 13 bases lining up with TRBD2. This material consisted of PBMCs, mostly from graft donor cells, taken 180 days after TCRalphabeta/CD19-depleted stem cell transplant. This TCR was sampled from a male patient between 2 and 10 years old who had a stem cell transplant for acute lymphoblastic leukemia, so the T cells may come from the graft donor. CDR3 DNA sequence: TGTGCCATCAGTGGACTAGCGGGGGGCCCAGATACGCAGTATTTT. It specifies CAISGLAGGPDTQYF.